A single T cell receptor (beta chain) is shown here with its context. This clone appeared a few times. Its antigen specificity is not known. No quality values exist for individual bases; no much larger clone is one base distant. The cohort consisted of 600 or so healthy bone marrow donors. At the time of sampling, all cohort members were nominally healthy, though unrecorded immune exposures were likely present. The donor tested CMV seropositive, placing the donor among the 310 or so seropositive members of the cohort. A peripheral blood sample was collected from each donor, and TCR beta sequencing was performed on peripheral blood mononuclear cells. Genomic DNA was extracted from the blood cell samples with the Qiagen DNeasy Blood Extraction Kit. The data originate from a study of cytomegalovirus exposure and HLA in healthy donors (dated by TCRdb to about 2017). Regarding the research as a whole: In an earlier analysis of approximately 640 of the donors, around 290 Gb of sequence data and 120 million or so unique TCR beta sequences from about 180 million T cells were reported. All discovery cohort repertoires had been generated on a single sequencing platform. The study aimed to test whether cataloging public T cell receptors could reveal signatures of past pathogen exposure. The study used immunosequencing to profile the T cell repertoires of 670 or so subjects and linked those repertoires to cytomegalovirus serostatus. Along with the 666-subject first cohort, a separate validation cohort of about 110 different subjects was used. Four or five DR-DQ haplotypes were handled as single units for association and clustering, since linkage in the cohort was strong. HLA typing included class I and class II loci at four-digit resolution. Genome-wide SNP genotypes for about 65% of the 666 donors were used in a later genetic analysis, which treated that subset as a discovery cohort. The study combined high-throughput TCR immunosequencing, statistical association of individual TCRs with disease status, and machine learning to predict cytomegalovirus infection status. The genetic ancestry cluster associated with self-reported Caucasian donors included 81% of the roughly 380 genotyped donors. On average, roughly 250,000 unique TCR beta nucleotide sequences were sequenced per donor among 398 genotyped donors of the cohort, with about 17% of those sequences being non-productive. Rather than drawing on any new phenotypic data, the later analysis identified candidate immune exposures from TCR beta sequences and the way those sequences occurred across donors. An early release covering about 600 HLA-typed donors comprised about 300 gigabases of sequencing data and approximately 85 million unique TCR sequences. To study patterns of TCR occurrence, a later analysis re-analyzed previously published TCR beta repertoires from around 660 donors and added high-resolution HLA genotyping. Typing coverage differed by locus: A, B, C, DRB1 and DQB1 were typed in about 629-640 donors, DQA1 in around 500, DPA1 in 600 to 610, and DPB1 in roughly 470. An earlier analysis of approximately 580 of the donors used high-throughput TCR beta sequencing to judge whether each TCR beta V gene segment behaved as functional or pseudogenic. Donor age, sex, ethnicity and CMV serostatus were compiled alongside the repertoire data. Results the study describes overall, beyond this receptor: An association between a missense DCLRE1C variant and V-gene and J-gene trimming of TCR beta chains was found in a later genetic analysis and replicated in an independent cohort. In a later analysis, HLA-associated TCR beta chains showed more clonal expansion and lower generation probabilities than non-associated chains that were equally common. According to a later analysis, most CMV-associated TCR beta chains appeared to be HLA-restricted, and the HLA associations seemed to be driven largely by CMV exposure. At a false discovery rate of 0.05, a later analysis linked under 20,000 TCR beta sequences to specific HLA alleles. Immune exposure information for the cohort was limited to CMV serostatus. Because HLA typing was unavailable for some donors at each locus, only the typed subset was used in association tests. In a later analysis, the rate of TCR association differed among HLA loci, with DRB1 alleles having the most associated TCRs and HLA-C alleles having the fewest. Linkage disequilibrium might explain the correlated functional status among segregating V segments, but an unknown experimental factor could not be ruled out. A further reported finding was that TCR beta sequences accurately predicted the HLA-A and HLA-B alleles for most subjects in the first cohort. The presence/absence analyses assumed that sequencing depth was roughly uniform across donors, and that assumption may not be true. In vitro tests confirmed that a few of the cytomegalovirus-associated TCR beta chains recognize cytomegalovirus antigens. In both the original and validation cohorts, the classifier was reported to diagnose cytomegalovirus status with high specificity and sensitivity. The earlier analysis of about 600 of the donors excluded over 15 rarely observed V segments, including chromosome 9 orphons, because counts were too low. According to a later genetic analysis, donors in an Asian-associated ancestry cluster had fewer N-insertions in productive TCRs than the approximately 670-donor mean. In this cohort, only TCR beta chains were sequenced, and detectable features were limited by the absence of alpha or paired-chain data. The authors suggested that the approach could potentially be extended to other disease states and immunological phenotypes. Most TCR sequences were observed very rarely across donors, whereas some public TCRs were present in many individuals. In an earlier analysis of several hundred of the donors, most TCR beta V segments were observed in productive rearrangements about 90% or about 30% of the time, broadly matching IMGT annotations. A cluster of highly shared sequence variants was judged likely to represent a technical artifact of the sequencing pipeline. The study gave a list of around 170 TCR beta chains associated with cytomegalovirus. Strong co-occurrence of HLA alleles, especially DR and DQ, made assigning TCR associations to individual alleles difficult. Several of the top co-occurrence clusters appeared to be linked to parvovirus B19, influenza, CMV and Epstein-Barr virus, according to a later analysis.

Library method: the immunoSEQ multiplex PCR assay. A mixture of 60 forward primers for TCR Vbeta segments and 13 reverse primers for TCR Jbeta segments was used in the multiplex PCR. Amplification of the CDR3 region of rearranged TCR beta genes was performed with a multiplex PCR assay on genomic DNA. The amplified TCR beta libraries were sequenced on the Illumina HiSeq System as 87-base-pair reads. Per the original workflow: Across the 700 or so repertoires, a later analysis counted about 81 million unique TCR beta chains, around 11 million of which were shared by at least two donors. Raw reads were error-corrected and collapsed into unique sequences with a nearest-neighbor algorithm that merged closely related sequences to remove PCR and sequencing errors. Alignment of CDR3 sequences to IMGT reference sequences was used to assign V, D and J gene segments. For a sequence to be retained, a match of at least six nucleotides to both a V gene segment and a J gene segment was required. Rearrangements were called productive when the CDR3 lacked stop codons and stayed in frame with V and J; all others were non-productive. Following IMGT convention, CDR3 was defined as the stretch from the second conserved V-encoded cysteine to the conserved J-encoded phenylalanine. The earlier analysis of 500 to 600 of the donors excluded sequences that lacked an unambiguous match to a single V gene segment. In an earlier analysis of approximately 610 of the donors, V segments were called functional above 56.7% productive rearrangements and were called segregating when the between-donor standard deviation exceeded 5%. A statistical classification framework was built to diagnose cytomegalovirus status from the catalog of TCR beta chain sequences. V and J gene assignment, in a later analysis, came from comparing TCR nucleotide sequences with IMGT/GENE-DB human TR gene sequences. A later analysis assigned CDR3 sequences and most-parsimonious VDJ recombination scenarios with the TCRdist pipeline. In a later analysis, each TCR beta chain was defined by its CDR3 amino acid sequence together with its V-gene family, and reads lacking a unique V-gene family were excluded. In a later analysis, fewer than 600 highly shared, low-generation-probability nucleotide sequences were removed to address suspected cross-contamination and a sequencing artifact. In a later analysis, a clonal expansion index for each public chain was calculated from normalized within-repertoire ranks of inferred template counts. In a later analysis, generation probabilities were computed with a VDJ recombination model fitted to out-of-frame rearrangements, and the resulting probabilities were checked against IGoR. Hypergeometric tests were used in a later analysis to score TCR-TCR, TCR-HLA and TCR-CMV co-occurrence, with a repertoire-size bias correction applied to the TCR pairs. A later analysis estimated false discovery rates by permuting HLA or CMV assignments 20 times. A later analysis grouped co-occurring TCRs with DBSCAN, adding TCRdist sequence similarity when clustering within HLA-allele-positive subsets. Repertoires with fewer than 30,000 or more than 120,000 public chains were left out of co-occurrence clustering, as were about 5 repertoires with anomalous nucleotide sharing. The immuneACCESS repertoire file appears here via TCRdb, limited to in-frame rearrangements. These files lack a portion of the clones; in checked studies, under half of the deficit traces to unresolved V genes, and the cause of the others is not known. V and J calls and clone size follow that table, whereas D and trimming were derived from the DNA. For this sample there are more than 80,000 clones; under 85% appear just once. 12% to 15% of the sample belongs to the ten largest clones.

The sequence was collected from a woman between 65 and 79 years old in good health and CMV-seropositive. Material: PBMCs.

The CDR3 protein: CASFRAGGKLFF. DNA sequence: TGTGCCAGCTTCAGGGCCGGCGGAAAACTGTTTTTT. The chain is encoded by TRBV28 joined to TRBJ1-4; the D gene is perhaps TRBD1, from 5 matching bases. V and J lose 8 bases and 10 bases, and a span of 14 bases separates them. Including cysteine and phenylalanine, the CDR3 has 12 amino acids. Only the CDR3 region is kept as DNA, spanning 36 bases read in frame from base 1. Looking up the germline V gene yields CDR1 MDHEN and CDR2 SYDVKM. Supplemented by the reference TRBV28 and TRBJ1-4 proteins around the CDR3, the complete variable domain is DVKVTQSSRYLVKRTGEKVFLECVQDMDHENMFWYRQDPGLGLRLIYFSYDVKMKEKGDIPEGYSVSREKKERFSLILESASTNQTSMYLCASFRAGGKLFFGSGTQLSVL.